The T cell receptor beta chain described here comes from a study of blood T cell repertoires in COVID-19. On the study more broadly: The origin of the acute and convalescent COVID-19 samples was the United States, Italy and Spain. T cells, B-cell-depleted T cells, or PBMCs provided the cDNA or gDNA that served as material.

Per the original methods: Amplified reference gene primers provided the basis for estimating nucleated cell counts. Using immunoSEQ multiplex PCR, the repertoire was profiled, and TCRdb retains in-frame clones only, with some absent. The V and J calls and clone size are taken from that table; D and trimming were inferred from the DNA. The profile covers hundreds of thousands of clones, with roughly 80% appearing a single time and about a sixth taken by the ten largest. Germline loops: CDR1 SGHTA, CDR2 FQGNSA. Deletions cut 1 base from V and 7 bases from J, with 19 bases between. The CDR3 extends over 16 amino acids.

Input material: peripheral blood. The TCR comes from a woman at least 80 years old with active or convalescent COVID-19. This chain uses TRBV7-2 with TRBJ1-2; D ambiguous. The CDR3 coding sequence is TGTGCCAGCAGCTTAGACGTGGCGGGAAAGGTCGGTGGCTACACCTTC. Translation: CASSLDVAGKVGGYTF.